These 8 T cell receptor beta chains were sequenced from one sample in a study of blood T cell repertoires in COVID-19. The assay was immunoSEQ multiplex PCR, and TCRdb's table has in-frame clones only and misses some. The sample lists roughly 73,000 clones, roughly 76% occurring once. Sample: peripheral blood. These receptors originate from a woman aged 65 to 85 with acute or convalescent COVID-19.

This chain connects TRBV7-9 to TRBJ1-4; D gene uncertain. This CDR3 contains 14 residues. Looked up from germline, CDR1 is SEHNR and CDR2 is FQNEAQ (reference sequence). The ends were cut back, 5 bases at V and 5 bases at J, with 12 bases in the middle. For the CDR3, the DNA is TGTGCCAGCAGCCTCCGGGAACAAAATGAAAAACTGTTTTTT. Protein product: CASSLREQNEKLFF.

This clone is labeled medium-sized (0.01 to 0.1%). The CDR3 DNA is TGTGCCATCAGTGAGTCGAGCTCCTACGAGCAGTACTTC. Protein product: CAISESSSYEQYF. This chain joins TRBV10-3 and TRBJ2-7; D call uncertain. The germline V gene encodes CDR1 ENHRY and CDR2 SYGVKD. The CDR3 sequence is 13 residues long. Trimming took 0 bases from V and 0 from J, leaving 3 bases between them.

This clone has only one observation. V gene TRBV5-1 combines with J gene TRBJ2-7, with 9 bases identical to TRBD2. This CDR3 is 15 amino acids long. Trimming at V came to 7 bases and at J to 2 bases, leaving 10 bases not matched to a gene. From germline, CDR1 is SGHRS and CDR2 YFSETQ. The chain's CDR3 is CASQVLAGDTYEQYF. The CDR3, as DNA: TGCGCCAGCCAGGTTTTAGCGGGAGACACCTACGAGCAGTACTTC.

The rearrangement uses TRBV18 and TRBJ2-1; 15 nucleotides match TRBD2. The CDR3 loop spans 18 amino acids. The trim removed 3 bases at V and 4 bases at J, leaving 7 bases unmatched. CDR1 is KGHSH and CDR2 is LQKENI in the germline V gene. The CDR3 nucleotides read TGTGCCAGCTCACCCAGCCCCGGACTAGCGGGAGGGTACAATGAGCAGTTCTTC. It is translated as CASSPSPGLAGGYNEQFF.

This clone has just a few counts. The CDR3 nucleotides are TGTGCCAGCAGTGAATCCGGACAGGGGAACACTGAAGCTTTCTTT. Amino acids: CASSESGQGNTEAFF. The gene calls are TRBV25-1 and TRBJ1-1; TRBD1 aligns across 8 bases. In germline, CDR1 is MGHDK, CDR2 SYGVNS. V lost 1 base and J lost 1; bases outside the gene matches: 2. This CDR3 has 15 amino acids.

The chain links TRBV28 to TRBJ2-7, with 9 bases identical to TRBD1. Germline lookup yields CDR1 MDHEN and CDR2 SYDVKM. After removal of 5 bases from V and 0 bases from J, the junction contained 5 bases not matched to a gene. The CDR3 runs 15 residues. The CDR3 nucleotides are TGTGCCAGCAGTCGGACAGGGGCCGACTCCTACGAGCAGTACTTC. Its translation: CASSRTGADSYEQYF.

This clone has only one observation. The rearrangement joins TRBV24-1 to TRBJ2-3; 7 bases line up with TRBD2. CDR1 is KGHDR and CDR2 is SFDVKD in the germline V gene. After removal of 1 base from V and 9 bases from J, the junction contained 9 bases not matched to a gene. CDR3 length: 15 residues. The DNA of the CDR3 is TGTGCCACCAGTGATTTTGGGGGAGGGCCGGGGACGCAGTATTTT. Amino acid sequence: CATSDFGGGPGTQYF.

This clone was observed once. V and J are TRBV6-6 and TRBJ1-2; weak D call: TRBD1 (5 bases). Germline CDR1 reads MNHNY; CDR2 reads SVGAGI (reference sequence). This CDR3 contains 13 residues. V lost 4 bases and J lost 8, with 14 bases in between. This chain's CDR3 is CASSFGTRGGYTF. DNA of the CDR3: TGTGCCAGCAGTTTTGGGACTAGGGGAGGCTACACCTTC.